Described below is a single TCR beta chain sequence and its context. No antigen is known for it. This record comes from a study of cytomegalovirus exposure and HLA in healthy donors. Points from the study as a whole: TCR beta V- and J-gene trimming was later associated with a missense DCLRE1C variant.

PCR was performed using 60 Vbeta and 13 Jbeta primers. Assay used: immunoSEQ multiplex PCR; TCRdb lists only in-frame clones, some missing. Counted here are 170,000 or so clones, approximately 80% occurring once; the ten biggest clones make up around 3.1%. Germline values: CDR1 SNHLY, CDR2 FYNNEI. V lost 9 bases and J lost 5, with 16 bases in between. The CDR3 has 13 amino acids. Regarding donors, all were healthy bone marrow donors. Material: PBMCs. The rearrangement links TRBV2 to TRBJ2-5; maybe TRBD1 (6 bases). The origin of this receptor is a woman in her fifties or sixties in good health and CMV-seropositive. CDR3 in DNA: TGTGCCAGTTACAGGGATCAAGGGGAGACCCAGTACTTC. Amino acids: CASYRDQGETQYF.